These T cell receptor beta chains were read from a single sample in a study of chemoradiotherapy in HPV16-positive cancers. Libraries were prepared by immunoSEQ multiplex PCR; TCRdb keeps only in-frame clonotypes and omits some of them. Of 25,000 to 40,000 clones in the sample, around 88% are singletons; the top ten hold approximately 4.6%. The source material was blood, sampled from a patient who underwent chemoradiotherapy. The receptors were sampled from a human donor with HPV-associated anogenital cancer. The conserved cysteine and the conserved F or W are not part of the CDR3 here. Some rows mark clone size as missing; the rest say once, few, many or name a class of expanded clone.

TRBV29-1	TRBJ2-5	NA	SVGGSWGEETQY
TRBV19	TRBJ2-3	NA	ASSKMSGLQADTQY
TRBV27	TRBJ1-1	NA	ASSLSSNQGNTEAF
TRBV6-1	TRBJ2-7	NA	ASSEGAGGAYEQY
TRBV14	TRBJ2-7	NA	ASSQTRDTAYEQY
TRBV7-7	TRBJ2-1	few	ASSLSVIPVLYNEQF
TRBV19	TRBJ2-1	NA	ASQQGLREQF
TRBV28	TRBJ2-7	NA	ASSLIDYEQY
TRBV5-1	TRBJ2-7	NA	ASTPTFGGEQY
TRBV27	TRBJ2-2	NA	ASSLALRGISNTGELF
TRBV11-2	TRBJ1-3	NA	ASSLDPGQGFTIY
TRBV7-9	TRBJ1-4	NA	ASRQGITTNEKLF